This T cell receptor (beta chain) was captured by sequencing in a study of vaccination and CD4 T cells after COVID-19 (dated by TCRdb to the early 2020s). Background on the whole study: Convalescent patients had a positive SARS-CoV-2 result on nasal swab PCR, and of these patients, under ten had mild disease and one had severe disease. Control cultures received a CEFX viral epitope pool as the positive control, an HIV-1 Nef peptide pool as the negative control, or no peptide. The convalescent cohort comprised six males and four females, including two Hispanic individuals, seven Caucasians, two Asians and one multiracial person. Post-COVID blood samples were collected from convalescent patients a median of roughly 100 days after diagnosis, with a range of roughly 30 to 161 days. In roughly 11 COVID-19 convalescent patients and 4 infection-naive healthy vaccine recipients, the spike-specific CD4+ TCR repertoire before mRNA vaccination was compared with the repertoire after mRNA vaccination. Post-vaccine blood samples were taken a median of about 77 days after the second vaccine dose, with a range of roughly 13 to 250 days. For stimulating the cultures, overlapping spike peptide pools were used, derived from SARS-CoV-2 as well as from the common cold coronaviruses HCoV-NL63, HCoV-OC43 and HCoV-229E. Participants got two doses of the Pfizer-BioNTech BNT162b2 vaccine (n=8) or two doses of the Moderna mRNA-1273 vaccine (n=2). The investigation overall reported the following: The study included relatively few convalescent patients and did not analyze early timepoints after natural infection. The median count of SARS-CoV-2-reactive clonotypes went up from 20 to 25 after infection to 38 after vaccination, although the change was not significant. In convalescent patients, a median roughly 87% of post-vaccine SARS-CoV-2-reactive clones were detected only after vaccination, suggesting vaccine-specific priming. In convalescent patients, nearly all vaccine-specific clones (304 of 307) were found to be mono-reactive for SARS-CoV-2 spike rather than cross-reactive with common cold coronaviruses.

The CDR3 runs 18 residues from the cysteine to the phenylalanine. The sequence is cut down to CDR3 DNA, 54 bases in frame from base 1. Trimming at the junction amounts to 0 bases on V and 1 base on J, and the germline ends lie 18 bases apart. CDR1 and CDR2 (ENHRY, SYGVKD) derive from the germline V gene. This sample's treatment or condition label indicates: roughly nine-day PBMC culture with coronavirus spike peptide pools or control peptides (ViraFEST assay). The ViraFEST assay was used in the study, in which antigen-specific T cells were expanded with peptide pools and expanded clonotypes were subsequently identified by TCR sequencing. The positive SARS-CoV-2 PCR tests of the convalescent patients were dated from March to December 2020, before the Alpha, Beta and Delta variants emerged in the United States. Each well held approximately 2 million PBMCs cultured in IMDM containing about 5% human AB serum and 10 IU/ml IL-2, with around 9.7 ug/ml peptide pools added. Half of the culture medium was replaced with fresh IL-2-containing medium on days 3 and 7. Once the cells had been in culture for 10 days, the EasySep CD4+ T cell isolation kit was used to isolate CD4+ T cells by negative selection. PBMCs were separated from whole blood using Ficoll-Paque Plus gradient centrifugation and then either used fresh or cryopreserved at -140C. Culture conditions were generally each tested in triplicate wells.

Receptor libraries were prepared by PCR. TCR sequencing of DNA from cultured CD4+ T cells used the Oncomine TCR Beta short-read assay at the Johns Hopkins FTIC core. Genomic DNA was extracted from the cultured CD4+ T cells with the QIAamp micro DNA kit. The Oncomine TCR Beta libraries from cultured CD4+ T cells were pooled using unique dual indexes and then sequenced on an Illumina iSeq 100. Processing in the source paper ran as follows. Non-productive sequences were filtered out, and CDR3s that did not start with C, did not end with F or W, or were shorter than 7 amino acids were discarded. The MANAFEST web application identified antigen-specific clonotypes by comparing peptide-stimulated wells against reference wells and other culture wells. For a clone to be called positive, the clone needed an FDR below 0.05, an odds ratio above 5, and a productive frequency above 0.1% in at least two of three replicate wells. A clonotype was classed as cross-reactive if the clonotype showed significant expansion both in SARS-CoV-2 spike wells and in at least one common cold coronavirus spike condition. Similarity between CDR3 sequences was evaluated in R version 3.6.1 using Levenshtein distances (stringdist) and unrooted phylogenetic trees (ape). Clones were called with MiXCR by TCRdb after fastp trimmed the public reads at Q25, and only in-frame beta chains were retained. Rows matching on CDR3 protein sequence are summarized as one entry with the most common DNA and genes. Here the V and J calls rest on TCRdb's processing, not on the authors' analysis. This sample gives 3,000 to 4,500 distinct CDR3 sequences in total; under 20% of them show up just once. In total, the top ten clones hold approximately 30% of the sample.

Only a few counts were recorded for this clonotype. Its specific antigen is unknown. Base qualities were left out, and no much larger clone turns up one base away. The specimen sequenced was CD4+ T cells from blood, cultured in vitro. The chain was built from TRBV10-3 and TRBJ1-1; TRBD1 is a possible D gene, resting on 6 matching bases. This sequence originates from a human donor who had recovered from COVID-19. Read as DNA, the sequence is TGTGCCATCAGTGAGTCAGAGCAGGGGATCTTCCCGAACACTGAAGCTTTCTTT. Its product reads: CAISESEQGIFPNTEAFF.